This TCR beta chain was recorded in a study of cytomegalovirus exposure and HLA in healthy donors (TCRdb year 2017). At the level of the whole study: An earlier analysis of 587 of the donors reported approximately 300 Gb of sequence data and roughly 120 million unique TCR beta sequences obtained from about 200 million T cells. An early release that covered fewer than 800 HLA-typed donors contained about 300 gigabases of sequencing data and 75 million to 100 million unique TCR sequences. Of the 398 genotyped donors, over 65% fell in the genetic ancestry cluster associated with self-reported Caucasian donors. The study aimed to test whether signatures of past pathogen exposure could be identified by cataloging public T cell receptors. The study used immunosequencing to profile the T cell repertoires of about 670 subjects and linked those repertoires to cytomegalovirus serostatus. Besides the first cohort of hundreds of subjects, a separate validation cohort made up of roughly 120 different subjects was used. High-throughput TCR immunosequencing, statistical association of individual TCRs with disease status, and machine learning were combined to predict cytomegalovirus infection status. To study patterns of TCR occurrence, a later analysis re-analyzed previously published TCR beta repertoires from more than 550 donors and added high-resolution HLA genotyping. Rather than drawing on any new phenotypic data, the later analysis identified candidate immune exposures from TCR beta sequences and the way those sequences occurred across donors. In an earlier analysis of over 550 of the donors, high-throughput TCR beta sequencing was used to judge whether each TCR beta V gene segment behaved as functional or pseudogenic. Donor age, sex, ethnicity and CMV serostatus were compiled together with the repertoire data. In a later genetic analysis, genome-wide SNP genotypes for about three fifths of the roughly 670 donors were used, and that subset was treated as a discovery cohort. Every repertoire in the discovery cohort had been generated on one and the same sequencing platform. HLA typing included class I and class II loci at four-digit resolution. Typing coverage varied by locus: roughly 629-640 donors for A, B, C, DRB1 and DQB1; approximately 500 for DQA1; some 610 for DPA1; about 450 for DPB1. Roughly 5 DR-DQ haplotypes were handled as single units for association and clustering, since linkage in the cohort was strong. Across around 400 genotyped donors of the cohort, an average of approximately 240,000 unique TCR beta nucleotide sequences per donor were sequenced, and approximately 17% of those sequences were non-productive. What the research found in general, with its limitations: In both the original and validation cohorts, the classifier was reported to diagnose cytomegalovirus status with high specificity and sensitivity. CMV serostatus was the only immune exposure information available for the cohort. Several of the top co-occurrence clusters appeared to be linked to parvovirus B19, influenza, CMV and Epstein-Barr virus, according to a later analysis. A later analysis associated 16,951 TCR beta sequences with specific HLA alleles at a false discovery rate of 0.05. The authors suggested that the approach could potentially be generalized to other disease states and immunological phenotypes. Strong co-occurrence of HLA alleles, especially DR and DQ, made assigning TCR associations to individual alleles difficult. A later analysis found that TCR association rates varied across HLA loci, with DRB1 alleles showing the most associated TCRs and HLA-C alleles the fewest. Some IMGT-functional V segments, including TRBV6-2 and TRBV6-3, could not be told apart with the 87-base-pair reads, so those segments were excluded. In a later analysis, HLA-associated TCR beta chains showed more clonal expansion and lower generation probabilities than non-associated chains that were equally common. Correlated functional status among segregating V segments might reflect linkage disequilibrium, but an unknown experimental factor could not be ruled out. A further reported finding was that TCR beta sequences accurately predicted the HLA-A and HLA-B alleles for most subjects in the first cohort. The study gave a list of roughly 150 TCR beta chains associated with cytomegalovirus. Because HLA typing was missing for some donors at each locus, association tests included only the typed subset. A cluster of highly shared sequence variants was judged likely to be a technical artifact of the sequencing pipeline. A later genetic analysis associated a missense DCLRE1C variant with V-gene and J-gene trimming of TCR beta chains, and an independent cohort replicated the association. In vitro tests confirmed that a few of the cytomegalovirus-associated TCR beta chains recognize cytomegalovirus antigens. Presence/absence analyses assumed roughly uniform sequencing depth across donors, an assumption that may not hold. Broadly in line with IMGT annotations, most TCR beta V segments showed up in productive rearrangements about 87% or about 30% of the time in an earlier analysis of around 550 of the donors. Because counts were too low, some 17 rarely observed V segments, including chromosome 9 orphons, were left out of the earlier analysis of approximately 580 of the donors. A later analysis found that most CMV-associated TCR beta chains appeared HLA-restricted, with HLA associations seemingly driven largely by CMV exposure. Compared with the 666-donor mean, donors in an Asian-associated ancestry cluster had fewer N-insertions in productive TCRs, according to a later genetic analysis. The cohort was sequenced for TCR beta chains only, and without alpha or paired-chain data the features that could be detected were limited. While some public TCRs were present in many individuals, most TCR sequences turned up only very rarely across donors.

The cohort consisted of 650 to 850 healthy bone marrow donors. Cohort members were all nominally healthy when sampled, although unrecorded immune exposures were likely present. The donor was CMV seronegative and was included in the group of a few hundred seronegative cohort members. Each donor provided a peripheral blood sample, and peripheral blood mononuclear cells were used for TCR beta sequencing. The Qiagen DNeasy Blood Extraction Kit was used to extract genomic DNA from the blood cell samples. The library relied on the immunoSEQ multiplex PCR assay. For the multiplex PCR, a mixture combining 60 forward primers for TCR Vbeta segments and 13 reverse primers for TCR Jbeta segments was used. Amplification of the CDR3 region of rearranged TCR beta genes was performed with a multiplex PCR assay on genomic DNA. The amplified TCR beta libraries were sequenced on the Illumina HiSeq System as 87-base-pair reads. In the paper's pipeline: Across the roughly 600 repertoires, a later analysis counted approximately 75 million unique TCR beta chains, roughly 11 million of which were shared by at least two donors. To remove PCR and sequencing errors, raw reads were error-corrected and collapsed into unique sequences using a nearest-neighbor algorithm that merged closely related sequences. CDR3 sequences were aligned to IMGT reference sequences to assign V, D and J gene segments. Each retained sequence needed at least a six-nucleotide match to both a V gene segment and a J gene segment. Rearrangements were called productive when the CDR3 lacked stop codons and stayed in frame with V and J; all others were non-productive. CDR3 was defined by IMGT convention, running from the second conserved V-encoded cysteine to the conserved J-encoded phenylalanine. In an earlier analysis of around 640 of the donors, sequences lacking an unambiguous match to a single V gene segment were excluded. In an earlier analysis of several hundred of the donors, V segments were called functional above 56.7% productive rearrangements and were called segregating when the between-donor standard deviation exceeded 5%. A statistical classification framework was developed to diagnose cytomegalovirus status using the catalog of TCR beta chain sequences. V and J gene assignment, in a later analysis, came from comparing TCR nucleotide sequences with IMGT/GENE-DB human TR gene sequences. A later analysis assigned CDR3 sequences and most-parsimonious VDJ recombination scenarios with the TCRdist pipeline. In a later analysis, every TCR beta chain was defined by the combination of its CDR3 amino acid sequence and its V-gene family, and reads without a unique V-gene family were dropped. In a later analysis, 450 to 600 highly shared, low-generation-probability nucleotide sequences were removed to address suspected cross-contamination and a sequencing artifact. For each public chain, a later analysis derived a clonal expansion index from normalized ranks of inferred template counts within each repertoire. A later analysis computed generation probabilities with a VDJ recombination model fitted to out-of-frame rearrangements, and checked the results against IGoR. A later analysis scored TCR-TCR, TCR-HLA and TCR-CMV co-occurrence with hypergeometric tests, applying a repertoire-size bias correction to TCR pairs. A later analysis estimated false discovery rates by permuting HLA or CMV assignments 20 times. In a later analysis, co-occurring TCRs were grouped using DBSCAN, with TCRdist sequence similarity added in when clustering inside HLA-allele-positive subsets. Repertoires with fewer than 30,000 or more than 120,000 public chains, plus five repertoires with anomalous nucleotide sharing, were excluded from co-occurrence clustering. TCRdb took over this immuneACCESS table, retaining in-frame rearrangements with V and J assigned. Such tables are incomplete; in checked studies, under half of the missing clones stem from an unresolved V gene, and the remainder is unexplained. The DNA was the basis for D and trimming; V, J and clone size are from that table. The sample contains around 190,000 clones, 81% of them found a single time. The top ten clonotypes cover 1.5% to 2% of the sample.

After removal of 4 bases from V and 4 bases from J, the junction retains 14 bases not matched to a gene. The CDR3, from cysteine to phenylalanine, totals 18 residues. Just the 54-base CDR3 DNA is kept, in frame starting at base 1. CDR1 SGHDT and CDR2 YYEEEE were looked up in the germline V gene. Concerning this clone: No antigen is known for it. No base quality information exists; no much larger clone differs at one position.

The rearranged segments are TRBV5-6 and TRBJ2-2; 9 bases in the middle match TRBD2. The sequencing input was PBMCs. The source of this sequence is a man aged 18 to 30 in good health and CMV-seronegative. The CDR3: CASSDSASGGWSTGELFF. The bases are TGTGCCAGCAGCGACTCGGCCAGCGGGGGGTGGAGCACCGGGGAGCTGTTTTTT.